This record covers a single T cell receptor beta chain. The antigen it binds to is not known. It has no much larger one-base neighbor in the sample; base qualities were not kept. This sample was included in a study of shared clonotypes between healthy human individuals (dated by TCRdb to 2020 to 2022). Background for the entire study: A few men and two women, aged 18 to 49 years, made up the cohort. For each donor, three plates each were used for CD4 naive and CD4 memory, two plates were used for CD8 naive, and one plate was used for CD8 memory. To estimate repertoire size and how much clonotypes are shared between individuals, the study performed deep sequencing of blood TCR repertoires from about five healthy adults. To increase sequencing depth and limit assay-specific biases, TCR repertoire library preparation and sequencing were carried out by different laboratories using diverse techniques. Per donor, leukapheresis produced somewhere between about 0.8 and 9.5 billion PBMCs. Paper-wide results and their limitations: Compared with non-shared clonotypes, clonotypes shared by all four sorted-subset donors had higher generation probabilities. Rarefaction of sorted-subset datasets indicated incomplete sequencing despite the large sequencing depth. The genetic and exposure-history diversity represented was limited by the small number of donors. Pairwise subsampling led to the expectation that sequencing depth would affect the degree of clonotype sharing among donors. About 5% of naive CD4, 3.5% of naive CD8, approximately 2% of memory CD4, and less than 0.45% of memory CD8 clonotypes were shared across several donors. Only blood was sampled, and tissue TCR repertoires likely differ from those in blood. Estimated clonotype richness was generally larger for naive than for memory subsets.

The CDR3 has 15 amino acids, counting the end cysteine and phenylalanine. Of all the DNA, just the CDR3 is kept, 45 bases in frame from base 1. Germline trimming: 1 base from V, 2 bases from J; junction bases outside gene matches: 4. As encoded in the germline V gene, CDR1 is LGHNT while CDR2 is FRNRAP. Using the deep immunoSEQ assay, multiplex PCR amplified TCR CDR3 regions from genomic DNA. Extracted genomic DNA from each cell subset was distributed evenly across all wells of several immunoSEQ 96-well plates, and each plate was treated as a replicate. Each replicate PCR for sorted subsets received about 200 ng genomic DNA, equal to tens of thousands of T cell genomes. Purified libraries were measured with a Qubit 3.0 fluorometer, size-checked on a Bioanalyzer 2100, and measured again with the KAPA Library Quantification kit. Every immunoSEQ 96-well plate was sequenced on a separate single-read 150-cycle Illumina NextSeq 550 flow cell. The source study handled its data this way. The immunoSEQ output contained only junctional sequences without quality scores, so filtering could not match that applied to full-length reads. To assign V/J genes and CDR3, sequences were annotated using PyIR, a Python wrapper for IgBLAST v1.9, with IMGT germline references. Reads with weak V/J assignments (E-value above 1e-6), missing CDR3, stop codons, out-of-frame junctions, or ambiguous translated residues were removed. V3J clonotypes were defined as sequences sharing the same inferred V gene, J gene, and CDR3 amino acid sequence. Percentage overlap between repertoires was computed as shared unique clonotypes divided by the size of the smaller repertoire. Repertoire richness was assessed with RTK rarefaction, the Chao1 estimator, and Recon v2.1 estimates of unobserved clonotypes. For all TCRbeta clonotypes obtained by the gDNA method from several donors, generation probabilities were computed with OLGA. The source is immuneACCESS, and TCRdb retained only in-frame sequences with V and J called. Part of the clones is not carried over; for the studies checked, unresolved V genes explain less than half of this, and the remainder is unexplained. From that table come the V and J calls and clone size; the DNA was used to work out D and trimming. The sample profile shows millions of clones; approximately 95% of them were found once. The top ten clones comprise around 1.1% of the sample.

CD8 naive samples were obtained by positive selection for CCR7 among CD45RO-negative cells, yielding a CD45RA+CCR7+ population from which TemRA cells were excluded. The donors were healthy, HIV-negative adults who had no recently reported acute infections or vaccinations. Only Caucasian adults living in Nashville, Tennessee, USA were represented among the donors. Blood was collected by leukapheresis, and PBMCs were isolated by Ficoll-Histopaque density gradient centrifugation and then cryopreserved in liquid nitrogen vapor phase. Purity and quantity of every magnetically sorted T cell population were checked by analytical flow cytometry. Each sorted fraction had its genomic DNA isolated and then quantified by UV absorbance on a Nanodrop 2000c.

Recombination joined TRBV12-5 with TRBJ2-5; TRBD1 agrees with 7 junctional bases. The material sequenced was naive CD8+ T cells sorted from blood. The cell subset or site label corresponds to: CD45RA+CCR7+. This TCR was sampled from a man between 18 and 29 years old in good health. In nucleotide form, the sequence is TGTGCTAGTGGTTTGGGACAGGGTTTACAAGAGACCCAGTACTTC. This gives the protein CASGLGQGLQETQYF. When the CDR3 is completed using the reference TRBV12-5 and TRBJ2-5 genes on either side, the full variable domain is DARVTQTPRHKVTEMGQEVTMRCQPILGHNTVFWYRQTMMQGLELLAYFRNRAPLDDSGMPKDRFSAEMPDATLATLKIQPSEPRDSAVYFCASGLGQGLQETQYFGPGTRLLVL.